These 23 T cell receptor beta chains were all obtained from the same sample, sequenced in a study of blood T cell repertoires in COVID-19. Clones were sequenced by immunoSEQ multiplex PCR, and TCRdb holds only the in-frame ones, with some missing. The table lists roughly 120,000 clones, roughly three quarters of them singletons. The sequencing sample was made of peripheral blood. All receptors derive from a woman older than 75 with acute or convalescent COVID-19.

This rearrangement joins TRBV5-1 to TRBJ1-4, with D unresolved. Germline lookup yields CDR1 SGHRS and CDR2 YFSETQ. Trimming took off 0 bases at V and 7 bases at J, with 7 bases between the two ends. This CDR3 spans 13 amino acids. CDR3 sequence reads: CASSLEQSEKLFF. In nucleotides, the CDR3 is TGCGCCAGCAGCTTGGAACAGAGTGAAAAACTGTTTTTT.

The chain couples TRBV29-1 to TRBJ2-3, with 7 bases aligning to TRBD1. The CDR3 totals 14 residues. J was trimmed by 5 bases and V by 7 bases; bases with no gene match: 12. Germline V lookup: CDR1 SQVTM, CDR2 ANQGSEA. In nucleotides, the CDR3 is TGCAGCGCCGTTGACAGGGTTTTAGTAGATACGCAGTATTTT. Its translation is CSAVDRVLVDTQYF.

This chain connects TRBV3-1 (or the pseudogene TRBV3-2) to TRBJ1-2; no firm D call. Per germline, CDR1 LGHDT and CDR2 YNNKEL (reference sequence). The CDR3 runs to 14 residues. The V end was cut by 0 bases, the J end by 8 bases, with 13 bases between. This CDR3 reads CASSQDHEFRGYTF. The CDR3 nucleotides read TGTGCCAGCAGCCAAGATCATGAGTTCCGCGGCTACACCTTC.

The chain combines TRBV3-1 (or the pseudogene TRBV3-2) with TRBJ1-2; D is possibly TRBD1 (5 bases). Per germline, CDR1 LGHDT and CDR2 YNNKEL (reference sequence). V shed 1 base and J shed 10 bases, with 13 bases lying between them. CDR3 length equals 13 residues. The CDR3 nucleotides are TGTGCCAGCAGCCAAGCGGACATTAACGTCTACACCTTC. Translation gives CASSQADINVYTF.

The sample holds one count of this clone. The CDR3 protein is CASSQELRDEQYF. The CDR3 bases are TGTGCCAGCTCACAAGAACTCCGAGACGAGCAGTACTTC. V is TRBV18 and J is TRBJ2-7, with no clear D. CDR1 and CDR2 (germline): KGHSH, LQKENI. V gave up 4 bases and J gave up 5 bases, with 12 bases separating them. CDR3 length equals 13 residues.

The sample holds one count of this clone. As DNA, the CDR3 is TGTGCCAGCAGCTTACCGGGGGTGACGTCTGAAGCTTTCTTT. Translated, it gives CASSLPGVTSEAFF. The chain links TRBV7-2 to TRBJ1-1; a possible D gene is TRBD1 (5 bases). Trimming removed 2 bases at V and 6 bases at J, with 13 bases between. CDR1 is SGHTA and CDR2 is FQGNSA in the germline V gene. This CDR3 contains 14 residues.

The chain recombines TRBV15 with TRBJ2-1, with 9 positions matching TRBD1. The V and J ends lost 0 bases and 11 bases, in that order; junction bases with no gene match: 17. This CDR3 has 18 residues. Germline values: CDR1 LNHNV, CDR2 YYDKDF (reference sequence). CDR3 region: CATSRDISNAGQGAKQFF. Here the CDR3 DNA reads TGTGCCACCAGCAGAGATATTAGCAATGCGGGACAGGGTGCGAAGCAGTTCTTC.

There are a few counts of this clone. The gene calls are TRBV20-1 and TRBJ2-3; D might be TRBD2 (5 bases). V was trimmed by 3 bases and J by 5 bases, leaving 6 bases between them. This CDR3 is 11 amino acids long. CDR1 DFQATT and CDR2 SNEGSKA come from the germline V gene (reference sequence). CDR3: CSASGGDTQYF. The CDR3 DNA reads TGCAGTGCTAGCGGAGGAGATACGCAGTATTTT.

This clone has just a few counts. The chain uses TRBV28 and TRBJ1-3; D uncertain. Germline V gene sequence: CDR1 MDHEN, CDR2 SYDVKM. This CDR3 comprises 14 residues. The V gene lost 4 bases and the J gene lost 5 bases, with 12 bases spanning the gap. CDR3 sequence: CASSSPAGRNTIYF. In DNA form, the CDR3 reads TGTGCCAGCAGTTCCCCAGCAGGCAGAAACACCATATATTTT. Together with reference TRBV28 and TRBJ1-3, the CDR3 gives the full variable domain: DVKVTQSSRYLVKRTGEKVFLECVQDMDHENMFWYRQDPGLGLRLIYFSYDVKMKEKGDIPEGYSVSREKKERFSLILESASTNQTSMYLCASSSPAGRNTIYFGEGSWLTVV.

The V gene is TRBV18, the J gene TRBJ2-3, with a weak D call TRBD1 (5 bases). V shed 0 bases and J shed 4 bases, with 8 bases lying between them. From germline, CDR1 is KGHSH and CDR2 LQKENI. CDR3 length: 14 residues. Here the CDR3 reads CASSPPGVSDTQYF. The CDR3 coding sequence is TGTGCCAGCTCACCACCAGGGGTTTCAGATACGCAGTATTTT.

CDR3 protein: CAIGGQGIWGYTF. DNA of the CDR3: TGTGCCATCGGCGGTCAGGGGATCTGGGGCTACACCTTC. V gene TRBV10-3 combines with J gene TRBJ1-2; a weak D match, TRBD1 (6 bases). The CDR3 has 13 amino acids. Germline assignment: CDR1 ENHRY and CDR2 SYGVKD. The germline V and J ends were trimmed by 8 bases and 8 bases, with 18 bases remaining between them.

This clone was found once. The V call is TRBV7-2, the J call TRBJ2-1; 10 positions agree with TRBD2. CDR3 size: 15 residues. CDR1 and CDR2 from the germline V gene are SGHTA and FQGNSA. V was clipped by 5 bases and J by 10 bases; unmatched bases: 11. The CDR3 loop is CASSLSSGGLEEQFF. CDR3 coding DNA: TGTGCCAGCAGCCTATCTAGCGGGGGTTTGGAGGAGCAGTTCTTC.

The rearrangement joins TRBV19 to TRBJ2-7, with 11 bases that match TRBD2. V lost 8 bases and J lost 10; bases outside the gene matches: 10. The CDR3 is 13 residues long. Germline loops: CDR1 LNHDA, CDR2 SQIVND (reference sequence). The DNA for the CDR3 is TGTGCCAGTTCGGGACTAGCGGAGCCGGACCAGTACTTC. It is translated as CASSGLAEPDQYF.

The rearrangement links TRBV5-1 to TRBJ2-5; D possibly corresponds to TRBD2 (5 bases). V was trimmed by 3 bases and J by 11 bases, leaving 26 bases between them. In germline, CDR1 is SGHRS, CDR2 YFSETQ. The CDR3 loop spans 16 amino acids. Here the CDR3 DNA reads TGCGCCAGCAGCTCCGGCGGGTTCGGGCGAGTCCCGGGGCAGTACTTC. Its translation: CASSSGGFGRVPGQYF. The full variable domain, its missing parts supplied by reference TRBV5-1 and TRBJ2-5, is KAGVTQTPRYLIKTRGQQVTLSCSPISGHRSVSWYQQTPGQGLQFLFEYFSETQRNKGNFPGRFSGRQFSNSRSEMNVSTLELGDSALYLCASSSGGFGRVPGQYFGPGTRLLVL.

The J gene is TRBJ2-5, the V gene TRBV19, with D perhaps TRBD1 (5 bases). The CDR3 is made up of 15 amino acids. The V end lost 10 bases, the J end lost 1 base, and 19 bases lay between the germline ends. Germline CDR1 is LNHDA and CDR2 is SQIVND (reference sequence). The CDR3 spells CATQPAPGSQETQYF. For the CDR3, the DNA is TGTGCCACCCAACCAGCCCCAGGGTCCCAAGAGACCCAGTACTTC.

The V call is TRBV5-4, the J call TRBJ2-5, with 14 bases that match TRBD2. With V trimmed by 0 bases and J by 5 bases, 6 bases remained unmatched. This CDR3 is 17 amino acids long. Germline V lookup: CDR1 SGHNT, CDR2 YYREEE (reference sequence). The CDR3 bases are TGTGCCAGCAGCTTGGGACTAGCGGGAGGGCTGAGGGAGACCCAGTACTTC. Encoded protein: CASSLGLAGGLRETQYF.

This clone was observed a few times. The V gene is TRBV5-5, the J gene TRBJ1-5; TRBD1 matches at 10 bases. Losses at the gene ends were 2 bases for V and 5 bases for J; bases not matched to a gene: 1. Germline V gene sequence: CDR1 SGHKS, CDR2 YYEKEE (reference sequence). The CDR3 has 14 amino acids. DNA for the CDR3: TGTGCCAGCAGCTTCGGACAGGGGGATCAGCCCCAGCATTTT. Protein: CASSFGQGDQPQHF.

The chain carries TRBV9 and TRBJ2-7; 8 bases are shared with TRBD2. Germline assignment: CDR1 SGDLS and CDR2 YYNGEE. The CDR3 has 14 residues. The V and J ends lost 0 bases and 4 bases, in that order; junction bases with no gene match: 3. In DNA, the CDR3 is TGTGCCAGCAGCGTAGCACCTAGCGGGTACGAGCAGTACTTC. It specifies CASSVAPSGYEQYF.

CDR3 DNA sequence: TGTGCCAGCACCTGGGACTTACTAGTCCAAGAGACCCAGTACTTC. Protein product: CASTWDLLVQETQYF. This rearrangement joins TRBV6-5 to TRBJ2-5; TRBD2 might be the D (6 bases). The CDR3 covers 15 residues. Germline V lookup: CDR1 MNHEY, CDR2 SVGAGI. Trimming pared 7 bases from V and 1 base from J, leaving 16 bases between.

This clone came up once. The gene calls are TRBV30 and TRBJ2-7; 7 nucleotides line up with TRBD1. V lost 0 bases, J lost 3 bases, and 2 bases stayed unmatched. This CDR3 has 13 amino acids. CDR1 and CDR2 from the germline V gene are GTSNPN and SVGIG (reference sequence). The CDR3 coding sequence is TGTGCCTGGAGTGTCAGGGGGATCTACGAGCAGTACTTC. Translated: CAWSVRGIYEQYF.

To note about this clone: At one boundary the junction diverges from the germline segment, which might be a read error. The chain joins TRBV6-1 to TRBJ2-7, with 7 bases matching TRBD1. Germline V gene data show CDR1 as MNHNS and CDR2 as SASEGT. CDR3 size: 15 residues. The CDR3 protein is CASREGTGQSYEQYF. The CDR3 DNA is TGTGCCAGCAGGGAAGGGACGGGACAGTCCTACGAGCAGTACTTC.

The rearrangement joins TRBV6-5 to TRBJ1-4; D perhaps matches TRBD1 (6 bases). The CDR3 contains 13 residues. Germline V gene lookup returns CDR1 MNHEY and CDR2 SVGAGI. V was clipped by 8 bases and J by 7 bases, with 14 bases between them. CDR3 in DNA: TGTGCCAGCGGGCAGGGGAGAAGTGAAAAACTGTTTTTT. This gives the protein CASGQGRSEKLFF.

The chain links TRBV12-3 or TRBV12-4 to TRBJ1-2; D remains unclear. This CDR3 is 13 amino acids long. The V end was cut by 4 bases, the J end by 8 bases, with 14 bases between. The CDR3 protein is CASSSQPSWGYTF. The CDR3 nucleotides are TGTGCCAGCAGTTCACAGCCGAGTTGGGGCTACACCTTC.